The rows below give T cell receptor beta chains drawn from one sample of a study. TCRdb re-called the RT-PCR reads with MiXCR, one entry per CDR3 protein. The repertoire consists of 550,000 to 750,000 distinct CDR3 sequences, with over 12% occurring once and the leading ten covering 3.6%. The sequencing sample was made of memory CD4+ T cells from blood. These TCRs come from a female donor in good health, serving as a healthy control. The CDR3 runs from the conserved cysteine through the conserved F or W. The order of the fields is CDR3 DNA, CDR3 protein, J gene, D gene, clone size, V gene. A D gene is named only where the DNA matches it firmly. The size entry is marked missing in some rows and otherwise reads once, few, many or a size class.

TGTGCCAGCAGTTACTTGACTAGGTCTAATGAGCAGTTCTTC	CASSYLTRSNEQFF	TRBJ2-1	.	many	TRBV6-5
TGTGCCAGCAGTTTATTAGGAGCGCAGGAGTATGGCTACACCTTC	CASSLLGAQEYGYTF	TRBJ1-2	.	few	TRBV27
TGTGCCAGCACGGGGGTGGGTCTGGGGGGCCAAGAGACCCAGTACTTC	CASTGVGLGGQETQYF	TRBJ2-5	.	few	TRBV7-2
TGTGCCAGCAGTCCAGTCGAGGCCCCGGGCTACACCTTC	CASSPVEAPGYTF	TRBJ1-2	.	few	TRBV27
TGTGCCAGCAGTTTGAGTAGACAGGGGGCCTACGAGCAGTACTTC	CASSLSRQGAYEQYF	TRBJ2-7	TRBD1	.	TRBV12-3/TRBV12-4
TGCGCCAGCAGCCAAGTTTGGGGTTTCGGCGAGACCCAGTACTTC	CASSQVWGFGETQYF	TRBJ2-5	.	many	TRBV4-1
TGCGCCAGCAGCCAAGCCCTTGGCAGGGATGAGCAGTTCTTC	CASSQALGRDEQFF	TRBJ2-1	.	few	TRBV4-1
TGTGCCAGCAGCCCTTATCTTGACACTGAAGCTTTCTTT	CASSPYLDTEAFF	TRBJ1-1	.	few	TRBV7-9
TGTGCCAGCAGCGTAGCTTCCCAGAGTCTCTACGAGCAGTACTTC	CASSVASQSLYEQYF	TRBJ2-7	.	few	TRBV9
TGTGCCAGCAGCCCCGGGACTAGCGGCCCCACCGGGGAGCTGTTTTTT	CASSPGTSGPTGELFF	TRBJ2-2	TRBD2	few	TRBV7-3
TGTGCCAGCAGCCTGACAGGGGATCGGATTGAGACCCAGTACTTC	CASSLTGDRIETQYF	TRBJ2-5	TRBD1	many	TRBV7-2
TGTGCCAGCAGGAGGAACTGGGGCACAGATACGCAGTATTTT	CASRRNWGTDTQYF	TRBJ2-3	.	many	TRBV27
TGTGCCACCAGCAGCCCCGGGACATCCTCTAACTATGGCTACACCTTC	CATSSPGTSSNYGYTF	TRBJ1-2	.	.	TRBV15
TGCAGCGTTGAAGATAGGTATGCAGCGGGAGATACCTACGAGCAGTACTTC	CSVEDRYAAGDTYEQYF	TRBJ2-7	TRBD2	many	TRBV29-1
TGTGCCAGCAGTGAATTGGGGGGCGTTCGGTCCTACGAGCAGTACTTC	CASSELGGVRSYEQYF	TRBJ2-7	.	few	TRBV25-1
TGTGCCAGCAGCGTCAACTACAATGAGCAGTTCTTC	CASSVNYNEQFF	TRBJ2-1	.	many	TRBV9